This TCR beta chain was identified during a study of T-cell reconstitution after alpha-beta-depleted transplantation in children. Overall study findings and caveats: Day-60 TCRbeta diversity that was high in some patients was derived from surviving recipient T cells and thymic progenitors.

The library targeted TCRbeta and was prepared with unique molecular identifiers. Using its own MiXCR run on the PCR reads, TCRdb lists one record per CDR3 protein. In the table there are a few hundred thousand distinct CDR3 sequences, 11% of which are singletons. This clonotype was recorded many times. The target antigen is unknown. The receptor's source is a male patient aged 2-10 years who had a stem cell transplant for chronic granulomatous disease, so the T cells may come from the graft donor. The material sequenced was peripheral blood, taken 180 days after TCRalphabeta/CD19-depleted stem cell transplant.

As DNA, the CDR3 is TGCGCCAGCAGTGAACGTCAGGGTAATGAGCAGTTCTTC. Translating gives CASSERQGNEQFF. The chain joins TRBV10-2 to TRBJ2-1; TRBD1 is a possible D gene (5 bases). CDR1 is WSHSY and CDR2 is SAAADI in the germline V gene. V was clipped by 3 bases and J by 7 bases, with 10 bases between them. The CDR3 covers 13 residues.